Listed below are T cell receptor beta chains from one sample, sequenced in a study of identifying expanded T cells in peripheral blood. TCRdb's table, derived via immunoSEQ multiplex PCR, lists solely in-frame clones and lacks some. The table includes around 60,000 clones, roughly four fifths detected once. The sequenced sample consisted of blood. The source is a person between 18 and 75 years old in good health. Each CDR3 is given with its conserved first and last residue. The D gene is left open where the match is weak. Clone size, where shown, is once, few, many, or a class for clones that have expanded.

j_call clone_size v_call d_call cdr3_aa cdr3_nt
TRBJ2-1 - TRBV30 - CAWSGGRYNEQFF TGTGCCTGGAGTGGGGGACGGTACAATGAGCAGTTCTTC
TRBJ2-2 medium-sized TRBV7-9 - CASRSPGWGTGELFF TGTGCCAGCAGATCACCGGGATGGGGAACCGGGGAGCTGTTTTTT
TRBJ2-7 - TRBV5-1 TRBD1 CASSATGSSSYEQYF TGCGCCAGCAGCGCGACAGGGTCGAGCTCCTACGAGCAGTACTTC
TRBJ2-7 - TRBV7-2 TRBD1 CASSPAGGRIYEQYF TGTGCCAGCAGCCCTGCAGGGGGTAGGATCTACGAGCAGTACTTC
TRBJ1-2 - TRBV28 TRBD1 CASSPQSGGAYGYTF TGTGCCAGCAGTCCTCAGTCAGGGGGAGCCTATGGCTACACCTTC
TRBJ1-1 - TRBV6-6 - CASNRNTEAFF TGTGCCAGCAACAGGAACACTGAAGCTTTCTTT
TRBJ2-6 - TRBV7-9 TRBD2 CASSFSGALSGANVLTF TGTGCCAGCAGCTTCAGCGGGGCTTTATCTGGGGCCAACGTCCTGACTTTC
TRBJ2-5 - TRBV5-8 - CASSLGKTYQETQYF TGTGCCAGCAGCTTGGGCAAGACGTACCAAGAGACCCAGTACTTC
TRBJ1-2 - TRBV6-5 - CASGTRAGGYTF TGTGCCAGCGGAACACGAGCGGGGGGCTACACCTTC
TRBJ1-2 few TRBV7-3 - CASSLEGTGGYTF TGTGCCAGCAGCTTAGAGGGGACGGGTGGCTACACCTTC
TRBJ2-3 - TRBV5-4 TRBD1 CASRSGTGSLTDTQYF TGTGCCAGCAGATCCGGGACAGGGAGCCTCACAGATACGCAGTATTTT
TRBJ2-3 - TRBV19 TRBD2 CASRSGGKADTQYF TGTGCCAGTAGGAGCGGGGGAAAGGCAGATACGCAGTATTTT
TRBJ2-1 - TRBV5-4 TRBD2 CASSSGTRHNEQFF TGTGCCAGCAGCTCCGGGACTAGACACAATGAGCAGTTCTTC
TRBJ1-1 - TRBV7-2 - CASSNREPLNTEAFF TGTGCCAGCAGCAACAGAGAACCCTTGAACACTGAAGCTTTCTTT
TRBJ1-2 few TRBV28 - CASSLQIRYGYTF TGTGCCAGCAGTTTGCAGATCCGATATGGCTACACCTTC
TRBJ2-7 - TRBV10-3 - CAIRPRDTGEQYF TGTGCCATCAGACCCAGGGACACCGGCGAGCAGTACTTC
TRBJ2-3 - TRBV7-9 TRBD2 CASSAQTSGGADTQYF TGTGCCAGCAGCGCCCAGACTAGCGGGGGGGCAGATACGCAGTATTTT
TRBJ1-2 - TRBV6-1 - CASFDYGYTF TGCGCCAGCTTCGACTATGGCTACACCTTC
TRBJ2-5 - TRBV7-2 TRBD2 CASSLERGRKETQYF TGTGCCAGCAGCCTCGAGCGGGGTAGGAAAGAGACCCAGTACTTC
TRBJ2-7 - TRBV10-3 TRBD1 CAISVGTGKSYEQYF TGTGCCATCAGTGTTGGGACAGGGAAATCCTACGAGCAGTACTTC
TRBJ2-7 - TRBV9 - CASSASGTSNYEQYF TGTGCCAGCAGCGCCTCCGGGACAAGCAACTACGAGCAGTACTTC
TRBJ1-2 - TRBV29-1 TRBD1 CSVGGRGAGYTF TGCAGCGTTGGAGGCAGGGGGGCTGGCTACACCTTC
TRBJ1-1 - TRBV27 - CASSLVRENTEAFF TGTGCCAGCAGTTTAGTCCGGGAGAACACTGAAGCTTTCTTT
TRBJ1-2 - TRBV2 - CASSVMVGYGYTF TGTGCCAGCAGTGTGATGGTGGGGTATGGCTACACCTTC
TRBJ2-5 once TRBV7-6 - CASSLGRGQETQYF TGTGCCAGCAGCCTGGGCAGGGGCCAAGAGACCCAGTACTTC
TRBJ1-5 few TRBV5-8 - CASSPFEGGINQPQHF TGTGCCAGCAGCCCATTTGAGGGAGGGATCAATCAGCCCCAGCATTTT
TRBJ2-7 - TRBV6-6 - CASSSPRPPYEQYF TGTGCCAGCAGTTCCCCCAGGCCCCCCTACGAGCAGTACTTC
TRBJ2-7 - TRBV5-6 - CASSAATSREQLSGQYF TGTGCCAGCAGCGCCGCTACCTCGAGGGAGCAGCTAAGTGGGCAGTACTTC
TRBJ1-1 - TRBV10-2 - CASSVSPRDTEAFF TGCGCCAGCAGTGTGTCACCGAGGGACACTGAAGCTTTCTTT
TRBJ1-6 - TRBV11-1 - CASSLEQGNSPLHF TGTGCCAGCAGCTTGGAGCAGGGGAATTCACCCCTCCACTTT
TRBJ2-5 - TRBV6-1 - CASTMVSGETQYF TGTGCCAGCACGATGGTATCAGGAGAGACCCAGTACTTC
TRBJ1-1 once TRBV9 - CASSVDTANTEAFF TGTGCCAGCAGCGTAGATACGGCGAACACTGAAGCTTTCTTT
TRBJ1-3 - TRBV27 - CAETGRSYGNTIYF TGTGCCGAGACGGGAAGGTCGTATGGAAACACCATATATTTT
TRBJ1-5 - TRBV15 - CATSRETMTTNQPQHF TGTGCCACCAGCAGAGAGACGATGACAACCAATCAGCCCCAGCATTTT
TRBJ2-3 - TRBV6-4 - CASSDSPGGTDTQYF TGTGCCAGCAGTGACTCGCCAGGGGGCACAGATACGCAGTATTTT
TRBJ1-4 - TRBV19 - CASSGQTFEKLFF TGTGCCAGTAGTGGCCAGACCTTTGAAAAACTGTTTTTT
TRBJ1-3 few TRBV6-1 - CASSDQGSGNTIYF TGTGCCAGCAGTGATCAAGGGTCTGGAAACACCATATATTTT
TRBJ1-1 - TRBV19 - CASREGGTTNTEAFF TGTGCCAGTAGGGAGGGGGGCACAACGAACACTGAAGCTTTCTTT
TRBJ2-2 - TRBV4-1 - CASSQVFGELFF TGCGCCAGCAGCCAAGTTTTCGGGGAGCTGTTTTTT
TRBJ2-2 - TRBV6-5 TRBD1 CASSTSGGGTGELFF TGTGCCAGCAGTACCTCAGGGGGCGGCACCGGGGAGCTGTTTTTT
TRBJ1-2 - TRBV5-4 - CASSKNRVFGYTF TGTGCCAGCAGTAAGAACAGGGTATTCGGCTACACCTTC
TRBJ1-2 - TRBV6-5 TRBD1 CASSYIQGGTYGYTF TGTGCCAGCAGTTACATCCAGGGGGGGACCTATGGCTACACCTTC
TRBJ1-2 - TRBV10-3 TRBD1 CAISGGARGYTF TGTGCCATATCAGGGGGCGCGCGGGGCTACACCTTC
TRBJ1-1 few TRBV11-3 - CASSLRGDTEAFF TGTGCCAGCAGCTTAAGAGGGGATACTGAAGCTTTCTTT
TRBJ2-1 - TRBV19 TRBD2 CASSILAGSSNEQFF TGTGCCAGTAGTATATTAGCGGGATCTTCCAATGAGCAGTTCTTC
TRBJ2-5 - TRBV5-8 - CASSLGSGGGRETQYF TGTGCCAGCAGCTTGGGGTCGGGAGGGGGCAGAGAGACCCAGTACTTC
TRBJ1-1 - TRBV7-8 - CASSLYRIGQGAEAFF TGTGCCAGCAGCTTATACCGTATTGGACAAGGAGCTGAAGCTTTCTTT
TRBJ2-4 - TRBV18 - CASSPGHPKNIQYF TGTGCCAGCTCACCCGGACACCCCAAAAACATTCAGTACTTC
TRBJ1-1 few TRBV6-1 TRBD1 CASSGQGSNTEAFF TGTGCCAGCAGTGGACAGGGCAGTAACACTGAAGCTTTCTTT
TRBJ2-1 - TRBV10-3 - CAIKPREFF TGTGCCATCAAGCCCAGGGAGTTCTTC
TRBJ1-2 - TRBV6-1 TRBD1 CATTQGQENSYGYTF TGTGCCACCACCCAGGGACAGGAGAATTCATATGGCTACACCTTC
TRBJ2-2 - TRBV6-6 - CASSYPVDTGELFF TGTGCCAGCAGTTACCCGGTGGACACCGGGGAGCTGTTTTTT
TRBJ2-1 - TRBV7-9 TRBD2 CASSLRGGDEQFF TGTGCCAGCAGCTTACGGGGGGGCGACGAGCAGTTCTTC
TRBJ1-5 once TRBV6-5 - CASSYTGSNQPQHF TGTGCCAGCAGTTACACAGGAAGCAATCAGCCCCAGCATTTT
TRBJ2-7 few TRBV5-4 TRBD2 CASSLPGLAGVSEQYF TGTGCCAGCAGCTTACCGGGACTAGCGGGAGTAAGCGAGCAGTACTTC
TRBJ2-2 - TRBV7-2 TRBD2 CASSLEAGVPSGELFF TGTGCCAGCAGCTTAGAAGCGGGAGTCCCTTCCGGGGAGCTGTTTTTT